This T cell receptor (beta chain) was retrieved from a study of T cell changes during pregnancy in multiple sclerosis. Germline values: CDR1 SGHAT, CDR2 FQDESV (reference sequence). CDR3 length: 17 residues. V lost 5 bases, J lost 6 bases, and 11 bases stayed unmatched. This table comes from immunoSEQ multiplex PCR, and its TCRdb copy is limited to in-frame clones, with some not included. The table lists some 85,000 clones, about 95% of them singletons. The sequencing here drew on peripheral blood, taken in the second trimester of pregnancy. This receptor was taken from a female donor with multiple sclerosis, enrolled in a pregnancy study. This chain uses TRBV11-1 with TRBJ2-2; 11 positions agree with TRBD1. The CDR3 nucleotides read TGTGCCAGCAGCACCTCCGGGACAGGGGGTCCAGCCGGGGAGCTGTTTTTT. The encoded protein is CASSTSGTGGPAGELFF.